The 6 T cell receptor beta chains given below trace back to one sample, sequenced in a study of CD4 T cells in relation to SARS-CoV-2 and coronaviruses. Here immunoSEQ multiplex PCR was the method, and the copy in TCRdb shows in-frame clones only, minus some. The sample has 20,000 or so clones; approximately 80% are singletons. Their antigens remain unidentified. Unexposed donor CD4+ T cells date from about 2011-2018, before the COVID-19 pandemic. After about 10 days of culture, CD4+ T cells were isolated. The sample consisted of CD4+ T cells from PBMCs, cultured in vitro. These receptors were collected from a human donor in good health.

The J gene is TRBJ1-2, the V gene TRBV5-1; D gene unclear. Germline-derived CDR1 and CDR2 are SGHRS and YFSETQ. V lost 3 bases and J lost 6, with 21 bases in between. The CDR3 extends over 16 amino acids. This CDR3 reads CASSSTERRGTNGYTF. The CDR3 DNA is TGCGCCAGCAGCTCAACCGAGAGGCGGGGAACTAATGGCTACACCTTC. The full variable domain, with the rest looked up from reference TRBV5-1 and TRBJ1-2, is KAGVTQTPRYLIKTRGQQVTLSCSPISGHRSVSWYQQTPGQGLQFLFEYFSETQRNKGNFPGRFSGRQFSNSRSEMNVSTLELGDSALYLCASSSTERRGTNGYTFGSGTRLTVV.

This rearrangement joins TRBV6-5 to TRBJ2-1; D unclear. Germline V gene data show CDR1 as MNHEY and CDR2 as SVGAGI. Between the trimmed V and J ends, which lost 7 bases and 6 bases, there was a span of 10 bases. CDR3 length: 12 amino acids. The CDR3 reads CASITTGNEQFF. CDR3 bases: TGTGCCAGCATTACGACCGGCAATGAGCAGTTCTTC.

V gene TRBV21-1 combines with J gene TRBJ2-1; TRBD2 is the table's D call and was not checked against the DNA. TRBV21-1 is reported as a pseudogene. CDR3 length: 15 amino acids. The CDR3 spells CASSQIAGRDNEQFF. CDR3 DNA sequence: TGTGCCAGCAGCCAGATAGCGGGACGGGACAATGAGCAGTTCTTC.

The chain links TRBV5-6 to TRBJ2-2, with D perhaps TRBD2 (7 bases). Germline V gene lookup returns CDR1 SGHDT and CDR2 YYEEEE. V was trimmed by 6 bases and J by 1 base, leaving 13 bases between them. The CDR3 runs to 15 residues. The CDR3 loop is CASNMGGGNTGELFF. In DNA, the CDR3 is TGTGCCAGCAACATGGGAGGGGGGAACACCGGGGAGCTGTTTTTT.

The chain has TRBV20-1 and TRBJ1-1; D not certain. The germline CDR1 and CDR2 sequences are DFQATT and SNEGSKA (reference sequence). The V end was cut by 3 bases, the J end by 1 base, with 9 bases between. The CDR3 extends over 13 amino acids. The CDR3 protein is CSASLFGNTEAFF. CDR3 DNA: TGCAGTGCTAGTCTTTTCGGGAACACTGAAGCTTTCTTT.

CDR3 coding DNA: TGTGCCAGCAGCCAAGATGTGAAGGGGTACGAGCAGTACTTC. Protein sequence: CASSQDVKGYEQYF. The chain links TRBV3-1 (or the pseudogene TRBV3-2) to TRBJ2-7; D may be TRBD1 (5 bases). Between the trimmed V and J ends, which lost 0 bases and 4 bases, there was a span of 10 bases. Germline values: CDR1 LGHDT, CDR2 YNNKEL (reference sequence). The CDR3 spans 14 residues.